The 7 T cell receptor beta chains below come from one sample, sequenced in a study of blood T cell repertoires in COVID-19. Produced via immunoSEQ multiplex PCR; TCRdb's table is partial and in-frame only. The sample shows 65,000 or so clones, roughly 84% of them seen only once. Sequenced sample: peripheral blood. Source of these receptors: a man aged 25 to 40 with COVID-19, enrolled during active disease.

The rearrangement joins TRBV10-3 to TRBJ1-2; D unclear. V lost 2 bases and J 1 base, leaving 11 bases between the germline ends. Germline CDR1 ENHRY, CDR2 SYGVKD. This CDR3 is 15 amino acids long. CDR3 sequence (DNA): TGTGCCATCAGTGAGGGGCAGGTCCTTAACTATGGCTACACCTTC. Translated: CAISEGQVLNYGYTF.

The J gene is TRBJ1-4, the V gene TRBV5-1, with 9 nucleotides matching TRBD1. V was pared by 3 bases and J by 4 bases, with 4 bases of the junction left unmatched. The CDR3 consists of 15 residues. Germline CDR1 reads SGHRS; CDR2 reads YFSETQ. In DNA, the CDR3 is TGCGCCAGCAGCTGGGGGACAGGGAATAATGAAAAACTGTTTTTT. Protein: CASSWGTGNNEKLFF.

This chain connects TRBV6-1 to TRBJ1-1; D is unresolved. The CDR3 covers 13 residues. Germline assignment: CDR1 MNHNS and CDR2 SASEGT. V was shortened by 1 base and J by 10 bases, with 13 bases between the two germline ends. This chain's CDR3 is CASSEGVRWAAFF. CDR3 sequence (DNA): TGTGCCAGCAGTGAAGGCGTCCGATGGGCAGCTTTCTTT.

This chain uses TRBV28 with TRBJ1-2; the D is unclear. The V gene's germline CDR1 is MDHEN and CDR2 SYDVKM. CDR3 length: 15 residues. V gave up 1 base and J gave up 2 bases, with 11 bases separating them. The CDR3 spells CASSLFVATNYGYTF. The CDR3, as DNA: TGTGCCAGCAGTTTATTCGTAGCCACAAACTATGGCTACACCTTC.

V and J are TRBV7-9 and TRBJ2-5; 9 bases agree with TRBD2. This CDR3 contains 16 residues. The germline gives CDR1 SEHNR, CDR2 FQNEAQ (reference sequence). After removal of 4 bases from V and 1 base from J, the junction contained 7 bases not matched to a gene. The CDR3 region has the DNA TGTGCCAGCAGCTCCCTTCTAGCGGGGTCCCAAGAGACCCAGTACTTC. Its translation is CASSSLLAGSQETQYF.

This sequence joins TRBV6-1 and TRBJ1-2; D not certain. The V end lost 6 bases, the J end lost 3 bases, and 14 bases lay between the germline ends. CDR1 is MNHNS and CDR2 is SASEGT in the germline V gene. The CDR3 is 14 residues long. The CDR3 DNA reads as TGTGCCAGCAGGGGCCCAGGAGGTGACTATGGCTACACCTTC. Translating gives CASRGPGGDYGYTF.

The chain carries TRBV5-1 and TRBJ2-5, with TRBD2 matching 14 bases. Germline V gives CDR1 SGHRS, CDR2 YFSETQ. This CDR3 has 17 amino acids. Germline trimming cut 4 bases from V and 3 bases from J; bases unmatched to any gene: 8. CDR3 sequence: CASSPGLAGGWEETQYF. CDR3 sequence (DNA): TGCGCCAGCAGCCCCGGACTAGCGGGAGGCTGGGAAGAGACCCAGTACTTC.